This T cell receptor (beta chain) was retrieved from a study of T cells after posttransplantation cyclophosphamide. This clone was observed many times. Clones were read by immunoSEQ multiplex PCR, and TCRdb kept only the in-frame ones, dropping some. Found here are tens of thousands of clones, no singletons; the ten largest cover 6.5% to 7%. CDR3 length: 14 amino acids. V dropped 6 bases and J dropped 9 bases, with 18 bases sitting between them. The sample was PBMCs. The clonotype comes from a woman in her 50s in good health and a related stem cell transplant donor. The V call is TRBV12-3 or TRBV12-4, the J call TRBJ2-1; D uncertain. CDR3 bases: TGTGCCAGCAGCCCCGGTCGTAGACGCGGTGAGCAGTTCTTC. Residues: CASSPGRRRGEQFF.